The 8 T cell receptor beta chains below were found in one sample sequenced in a study of T-cell memory formation after mild COVID-19. TCRdb recomputed calls from the 5' RACE reads with MiXCR, one row per CDR3 protein. Of approximately 28,000 distinct CDR3 sequences in the sample, approximately 12% were seen once. Sequencing input: PBMCs or a T cell subset sorted from them (not recorded which). These receptors originate from an adult woman who had mild COVID-19 (a few samples of this study predate the infection). Cell type and time point are not known.

This clonotype was observed at least ten times. The chain employs TRBV12-3 or TRBV12-4 and TRBJ2-7; D might be TRBD2 (5 bases). The CDR3 consists of 16 residues. The germline V and J ends were trimmed by 6 bases and 0 bases, with 18 bases remaining between them. CDR3 sequence: CASSQTSNTYSYEQYF. CDR3 sequence (DNA): TGTGCCAGCAGCCAAACTAGTAACACCTACTCCTACGAGCAGTACTTC.

This clonotype was seen many times. V usage is TRBV11-2 and J usage is TRBJ2-5, with TRBD2 identical over 13 bases. Germline assignment: CDR1 SGHAT and CDR2 FQNNGV. The CDR3 runs to 16 residues. J lost 1 base, V lost 4 bases, and 3 bases had no gene match. DNA of the CDR3: TGTGCCAGCAGCTGGACTAGCGGGGGATTCCAAGAGACCCAGTACTTC. Amino acid sequence: CASSWTSGGFQETQYF.

Ten or more counts support this clonotype. The chain uses TRBV25-1 and TRBJ2-5; D call uncertain. Germline CDR1 is MGHDK and CDR2 is SYGVNS. Trimming shortened V by 0 bases and J by 7 bases, and 6 bases separated the two germline ends. The CDR3 has 12 residues. The CDR3 loop reads CASSEYPGTQYF. For the CDR3, the DNA is TGTGCCAGCAGTGAATATCCAGGGACCCAGTACTTC.

This clonotype was seen many times. The genes are TRBV9 and TRBJ2-7; D is uncertain. CDR3 size: 15 residues. With 4 bases removed from V and 5 bases from J, the gap between germline ends came to 19 bases. Germline V gene lookup returns CDR1 SGDLS and CDR2 YYNGEE. This CDR3 is CASSRTGSLADEQYF. The CDR3 DNA is TGTGCCAGCAGCCGTACGGGCAGCTTGGCCGACGAGCAGTACTTC.

This clonotype showed up many times. This chain uses TRBV12-3 or TRBV12-4 with TRBJ2-3, with unresolved D. CDR3 length equals 11 residues. The V gene lost 4 bases and the J gene lost 7 bases, with 6 bases spanning the gap. CDR3 in amino acids: CASSSRYTQYF. As DNA, the CDR3 is TGTGCCAGCAGTTCTAGGTATACGCAGTATTTT.

This clonotype was picked up many times. This chain links TRBV24-1 with TRBJ2-7, with 8 bases fitting TRBD1. The CDR3 is made up of 17 amino acids. V shed 3 bases, J shed 3 bases, and the junction held 12 bases outside the gene matches. Germline CDR1 and CDR2: KGHDR and SFDVKD. DNA for the CDR3: TGTGCCACCAGTGATGTGACAGGGGACCCGTTACTCTACGAGCAGTACTTC. It codes for CATSDVTGDPLLYEQYF.

This clonotype has ten or more counts. J is TRBJ2-7 and V is TRBV7-2, with D unresolved. The CDR3 sequence is 13 residues long. V was shortened by 1 base and J by 6 bases, with 10 bases between the two germline ends. Per the germline V gene, CDR1 is SGHTA and CDR2 is FQGNSA. CDR3 DNA sequence: TGTGCCAGCAGCTTAGGGCCCTCCGGCGAGCAGTACTTC. Protein sequence: CASSLGPSGEQYF.

This clonotype was detected ten times or more. V and J are TRBV20-1 and TRBJ1-1; D gene unclear. V was trimmed by 3 bases and J by 11 bases, leaving 19 bases between them. Per germline, CDR1 DFQATT and CDR2 SNEGSKA (reference sequence). The CDR3 totals 13 residues. CDR3 amino acids: CSASTPGGIGAFF. The CDR3 nucleotides are TGCAGTGCTAGTACACCGGGAGGAATCGGGGCTTTCTTT.